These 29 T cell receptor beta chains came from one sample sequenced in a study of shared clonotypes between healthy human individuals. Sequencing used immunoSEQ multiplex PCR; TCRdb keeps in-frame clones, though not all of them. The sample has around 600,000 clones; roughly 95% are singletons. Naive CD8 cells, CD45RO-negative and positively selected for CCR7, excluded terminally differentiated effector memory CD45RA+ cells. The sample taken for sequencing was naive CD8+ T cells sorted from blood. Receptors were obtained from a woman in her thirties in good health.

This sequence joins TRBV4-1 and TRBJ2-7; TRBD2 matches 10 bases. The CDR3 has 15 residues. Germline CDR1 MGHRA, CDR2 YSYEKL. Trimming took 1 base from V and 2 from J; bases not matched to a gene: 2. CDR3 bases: TGCGCCAGCAGCCAAGGTGGACTAGCGGCCTACGAGCAGTACTTC. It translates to CASSQGGLAAYEQYF.

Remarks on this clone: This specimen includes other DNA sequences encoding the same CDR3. In nucleotides, the CDR3 is TGTGCCAGCAGTTTTCGGGGTTCCTACAATGAGCAGTTCTTC. It codes for CASSFRGSYNEQFF. V and J are TRBV28 and TRBJ2-1, with a weak D call TRBD2 (5 bases). The V end was cut by 3 bases, the J end by 1 base, with 7 bases between. Per germline, CDR1 MDHEN and CDR2 SYDVKM. The CDR3 sequence is 14 residues long.

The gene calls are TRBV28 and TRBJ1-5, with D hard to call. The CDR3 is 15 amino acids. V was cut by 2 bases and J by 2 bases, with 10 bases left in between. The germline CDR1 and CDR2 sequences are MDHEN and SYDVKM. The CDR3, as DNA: TGTGCCAGCAGTTTAGGAGGAGGTGGCAATCAGCCCCAGCATTTT. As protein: CASSLGGGGNQPQHF.

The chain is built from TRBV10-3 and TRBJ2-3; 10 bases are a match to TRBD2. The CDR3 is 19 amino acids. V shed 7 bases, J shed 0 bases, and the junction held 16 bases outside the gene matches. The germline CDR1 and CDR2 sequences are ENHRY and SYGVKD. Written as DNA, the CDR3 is TGTGCCATCAAGGGGGATCCGGGACTAGCGTTGCCTAGCACAGATACGCAGTATTTT. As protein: CAIKGDPGLALPSTDTQYF.

This chain's CDR3 is CASRDGVGSSYEQYF. The CDR3 DNA reads as TGCGCCAGCAGGGATGGAGTCGGCAGCTCCTACGAGCAGTACTTC. The V call is TRBV4-1, the J call TRBJ2-7, with D hard to call. Germline-derived CDR1 and CDR2 are MGHRA and YSYEKL. This CDR3 has 15 amino acids. Trimming pared 6 bases from V and 0 bases from J, leaving 15 bases between.

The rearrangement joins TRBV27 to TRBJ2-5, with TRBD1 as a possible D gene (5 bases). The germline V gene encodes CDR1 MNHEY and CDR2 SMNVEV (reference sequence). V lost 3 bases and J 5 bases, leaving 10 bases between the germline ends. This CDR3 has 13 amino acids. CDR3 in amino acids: CASSFVRAETQYF. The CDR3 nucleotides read TGTGCCAGCAGTTTCGTCAGGGCGGAGACCCAGTACTTC.

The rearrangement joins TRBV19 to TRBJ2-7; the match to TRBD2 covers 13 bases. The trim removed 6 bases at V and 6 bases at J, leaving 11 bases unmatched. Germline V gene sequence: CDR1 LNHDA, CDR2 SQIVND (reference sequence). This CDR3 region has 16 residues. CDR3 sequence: CASSQGLAGAGGEQYF. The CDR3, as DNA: TGTGCCAGTAGCCAAGGACTAGCGGGAGCTGGGGGCGAGCAGTACTTC.

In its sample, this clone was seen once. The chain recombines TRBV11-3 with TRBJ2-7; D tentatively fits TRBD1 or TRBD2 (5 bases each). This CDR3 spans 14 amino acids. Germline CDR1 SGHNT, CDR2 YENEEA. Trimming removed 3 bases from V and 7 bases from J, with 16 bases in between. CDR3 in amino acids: CASSLFSAGREQYF. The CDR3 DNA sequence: TGTGCCAGCAGCTTGTTCTCTGCAGGGAGAGAGCAGTACTTC.

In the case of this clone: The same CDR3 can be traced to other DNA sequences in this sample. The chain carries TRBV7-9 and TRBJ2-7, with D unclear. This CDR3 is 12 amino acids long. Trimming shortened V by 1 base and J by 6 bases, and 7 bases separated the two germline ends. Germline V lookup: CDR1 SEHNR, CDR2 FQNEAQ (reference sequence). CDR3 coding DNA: TGTGCCAGCAGCTTAGGTTCGGGCGAGCAGTACTTC. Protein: CASSLGSGEQYF.

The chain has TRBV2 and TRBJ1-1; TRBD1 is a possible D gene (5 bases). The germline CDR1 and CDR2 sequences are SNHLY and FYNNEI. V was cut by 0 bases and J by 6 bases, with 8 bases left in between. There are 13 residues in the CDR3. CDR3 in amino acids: CASSEARGSEAFF. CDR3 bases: TGTGCCAGCAGTGAAGCGCGGGGCTCTGAAGCTTTCTTT.

The CDR3 loop is CASSQGTDREAFF. CDR3 DNA sequence: TGCGCCAGCAGCCAAGGGACAGACCGTGAAGCTTTCTTT. The V and J genes are TRBV4-1 and TRBJ1-1; tentative D call: TRBD1 (6 bases). CDR1 MGHRA and CDR2 YSYEKL come from the germline V gene. This CDR3 spans 13 amino acids. V dropped 1 base and J dropped 7 bases, with 10 bases sitting between them.

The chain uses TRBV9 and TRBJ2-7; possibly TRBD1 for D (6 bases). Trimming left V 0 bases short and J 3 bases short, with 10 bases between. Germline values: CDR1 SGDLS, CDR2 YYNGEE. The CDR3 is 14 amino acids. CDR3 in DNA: TGTGCCAGCAGCGTAGCGTCAGGGGACTACGAGCAGTACTTC. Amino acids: CASSVASGDYEQYF.

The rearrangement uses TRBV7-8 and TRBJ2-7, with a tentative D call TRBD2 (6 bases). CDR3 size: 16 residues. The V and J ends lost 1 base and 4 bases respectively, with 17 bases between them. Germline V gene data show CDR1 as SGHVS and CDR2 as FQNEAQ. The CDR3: CASSLEGRLALYEQYF. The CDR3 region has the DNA TGTGCCAGCAGCTTAGAAGGCCGTCTAGCGTTATACGAGCAGTACTTC.

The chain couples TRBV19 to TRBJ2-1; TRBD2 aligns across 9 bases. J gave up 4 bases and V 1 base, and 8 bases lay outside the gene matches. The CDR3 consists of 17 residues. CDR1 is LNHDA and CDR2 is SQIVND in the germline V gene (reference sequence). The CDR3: CASSIVRASGTYNEQFF. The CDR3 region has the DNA TGTGCCAGTAGTATAGTTCGGGCTAGCGGGACTTACAATGAGCAGTTCTTC.

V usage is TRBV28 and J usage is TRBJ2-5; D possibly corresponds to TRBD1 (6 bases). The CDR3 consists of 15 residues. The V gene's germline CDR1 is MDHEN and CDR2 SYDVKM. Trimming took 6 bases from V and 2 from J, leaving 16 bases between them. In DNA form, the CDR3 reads TGTGCCAGCAGCTCTCGGCGCAGGGGACAAGAGACCCAGTACTTC. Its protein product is CASSSRRRGQETQYF.

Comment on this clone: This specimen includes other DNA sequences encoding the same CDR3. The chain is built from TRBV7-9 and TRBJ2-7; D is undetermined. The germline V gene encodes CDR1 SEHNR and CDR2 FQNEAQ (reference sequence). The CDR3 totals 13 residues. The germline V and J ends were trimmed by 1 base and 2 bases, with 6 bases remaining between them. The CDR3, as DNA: TGTGCCAGCAGCTTAGACAGAACCTACGAGCAGTACTTC. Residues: CASSLDRTYEQYF.

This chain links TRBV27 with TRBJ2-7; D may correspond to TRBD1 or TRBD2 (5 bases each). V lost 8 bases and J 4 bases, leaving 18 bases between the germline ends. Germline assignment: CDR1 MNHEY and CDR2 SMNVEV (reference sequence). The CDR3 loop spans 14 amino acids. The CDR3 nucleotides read TGTGCCAGCCGACCTGCCGGGACCCTATACGAGCAGTACTTC. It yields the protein CASRPAGTLYEQYF.

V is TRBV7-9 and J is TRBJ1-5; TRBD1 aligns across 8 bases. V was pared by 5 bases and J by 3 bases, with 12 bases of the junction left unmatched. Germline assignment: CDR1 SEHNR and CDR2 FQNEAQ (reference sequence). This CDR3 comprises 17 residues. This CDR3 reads CASSDTTGQVINQPQHF. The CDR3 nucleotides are TGTGCCAGCAGCGACACCACGGGACAGGTCATCAATCAGCCCCAGCATTTT. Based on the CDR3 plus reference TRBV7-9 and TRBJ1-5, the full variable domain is DTGVSQNPRHKITKRGQNVTFRCDPISEHNRLYWYRQTLGQGPEFLTYFQNEAQLEKSRLLSDRFSAERPKGSFSTLEIQRTEQGDSAMYLCASSDTTGQVINQPQHFGDGTRLSIL.

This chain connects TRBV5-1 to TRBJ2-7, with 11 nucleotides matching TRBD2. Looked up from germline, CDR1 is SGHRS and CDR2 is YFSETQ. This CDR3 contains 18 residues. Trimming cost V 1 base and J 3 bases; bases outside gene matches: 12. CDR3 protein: CASSLRGTSGWRNYEQYF. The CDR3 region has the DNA TGCGCCAGCAGCTTGAGGGGGACTAGCGGATGGAGGAACTACGAGCAGTACTTC.

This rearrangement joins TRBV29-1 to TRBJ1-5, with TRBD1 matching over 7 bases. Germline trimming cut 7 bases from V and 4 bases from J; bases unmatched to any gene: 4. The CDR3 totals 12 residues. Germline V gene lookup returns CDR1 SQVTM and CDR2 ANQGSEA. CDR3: CSAGQSNQPQHF. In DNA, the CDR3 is TGCAGCGCGGGACAGAGTAATCAGCCCCAGCATTTT.

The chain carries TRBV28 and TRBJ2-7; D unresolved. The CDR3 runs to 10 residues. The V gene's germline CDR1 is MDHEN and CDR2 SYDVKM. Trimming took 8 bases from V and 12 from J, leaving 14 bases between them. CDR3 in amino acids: CASGSPIGYF. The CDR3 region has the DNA TGTGCCAGCGGTTCTCCCATTGGGTACTTC.

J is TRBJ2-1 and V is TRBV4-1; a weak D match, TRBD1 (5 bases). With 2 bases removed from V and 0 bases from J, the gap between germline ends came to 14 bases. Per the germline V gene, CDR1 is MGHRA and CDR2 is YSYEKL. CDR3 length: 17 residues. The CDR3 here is CASSQPLLGLSYNEQFF. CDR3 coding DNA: TGCGCCAGCAGCCAACCCCTTTTGGGGCTCTCCTACAATGAGCAGTTCTTC.

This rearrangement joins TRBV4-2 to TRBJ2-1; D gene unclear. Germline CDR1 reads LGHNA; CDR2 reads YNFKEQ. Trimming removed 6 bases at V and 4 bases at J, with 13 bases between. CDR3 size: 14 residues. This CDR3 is CASSYKVSYNEQFF. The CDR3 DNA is TGTGCCAGCAGTTATAAGGTATCGTACAATGAGCAGTTCTTC.

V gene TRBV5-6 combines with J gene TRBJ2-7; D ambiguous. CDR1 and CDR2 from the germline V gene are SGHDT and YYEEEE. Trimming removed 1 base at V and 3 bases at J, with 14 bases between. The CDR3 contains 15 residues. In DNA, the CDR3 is TGTGCCAGCAGCTTGTGGGAATGGGATTACTACGAGCAGTACTTC. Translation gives CASSLWEWDYYEQYF.

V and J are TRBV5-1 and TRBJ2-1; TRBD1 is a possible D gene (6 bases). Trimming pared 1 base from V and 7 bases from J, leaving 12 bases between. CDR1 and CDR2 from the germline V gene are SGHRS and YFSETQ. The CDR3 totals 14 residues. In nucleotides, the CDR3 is TGCGCCAGCAGCTTGCGGCAGGGGTGGAATGAGCAGTTCTTC. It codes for CASSLRQGWNEQFF.

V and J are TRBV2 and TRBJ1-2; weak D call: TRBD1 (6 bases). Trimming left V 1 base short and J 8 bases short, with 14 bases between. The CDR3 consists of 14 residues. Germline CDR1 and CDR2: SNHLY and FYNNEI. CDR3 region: CASSEDRAANGYTF. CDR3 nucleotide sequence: TGTGCCAGCAGTGAAGACAGGGCCGCCAACGGCTACACCTTC.

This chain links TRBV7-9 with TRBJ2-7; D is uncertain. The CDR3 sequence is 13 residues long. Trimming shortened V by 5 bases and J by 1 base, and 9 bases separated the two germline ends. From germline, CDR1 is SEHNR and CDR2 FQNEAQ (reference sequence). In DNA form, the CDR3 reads TGTGCCAGCAGCCCCTCCGTGTCCTACGAGCAGTACTTC. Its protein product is CASSPSVSYEQYF.

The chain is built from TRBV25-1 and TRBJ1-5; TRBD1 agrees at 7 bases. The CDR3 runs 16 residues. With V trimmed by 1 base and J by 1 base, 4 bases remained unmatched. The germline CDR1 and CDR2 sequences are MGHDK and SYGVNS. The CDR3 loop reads CASSESGTESNQPQHF. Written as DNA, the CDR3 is TGTGCCAGCAGTGAATCCGGGACAGAAAGCAATCAGCCCCAGCATTTT.

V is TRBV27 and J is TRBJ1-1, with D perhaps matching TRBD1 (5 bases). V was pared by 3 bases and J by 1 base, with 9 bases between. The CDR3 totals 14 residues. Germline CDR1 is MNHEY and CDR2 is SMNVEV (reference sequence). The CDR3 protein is CASSFGAANTEAFF. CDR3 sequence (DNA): TGTGCCAGCAGTTTCGGGGCCGCGAACACTGAAGCTTTCTTT.